Listed here is a single TCR beta chain. Its binding antigen is unknown. Base qualities are not provided; no much larger clone lies one nucleotide away. Here V drops 4 bases and J drops 6 bases, and the junction holds 7 bases not matched to any gene. Via the germline V gene (reference sequence), CDR1 is SGHKS and CDR2 YYEKEE. From the cysteine up to the phenylalanine, the CDR3 has a length of 14 residues. CDR3 DNA only is kept here, 42 bases in frame from base 1. These data come from a study of neoadjuvant nivolumab and ipilimumab in lung cancer (dated by TCRdb to about 2020). Notes on the research overall: Nivolumab was given at 3 mg/kg intravenously on days 1, 15 and 29, and the combination arm added ipilimumab 1 mg/kg on day 1 only. Seven patients had matched pretherapy and resected tumor pairs analyzed, with four treated with nivolumab and three with nivolumab plus ipilimumab. TCR repertoires in pretherapy (baseline) peripheral blood were compared with TCR repertoires in tumors resected at surgery after neoadjuvant immune checkpoint blockade. Of the roughly 45 patients with operable NSCLC treated in the trial, approximately 23 were randomized to nivolumab monotherapy and 21 to nivolumab plus ipilimumab. The primary endpoint of the trial was the rate of major pathologic response (MPR) in the intention-to-treat population of each study arm.

General conclusions and limits of the study: From pretherapy to surgery, tumor T-cell richness and clonality increased in three of three dual-therapy tumors but in only two of four nivolumab-treated tumors. A small number of samples was subjected to TCR sequencing. There was no significant correlation between TCR clonality and pathologic tumor regression, and just a single major-pathologic-response sample was available for the clonality-regression analysis. Pretherapy blood TCR richness correlated positively with richness in tumors resected after neoadjuvant therapy (Spearman R of about 0.82). Compared with tumor-adjacent uninvolved lung, resected tumors had greater TCR richness and clonality, and increases showed up in more of the dual-therapy-treated tumors.

The time point label for this specimen denotes: at surgical resection after neoadjuvant nivolumab +/- ipilimumab. The samples were obtained from NEOSTAR, a phase 2 randomized trial that tested neoadjuvant nivolumab or nivolumab plus ipilimumab, followed by surgery, in operable NSCLC. The method behind the library was the immunoSEQ multiplex PCR assay. The study's own analysis went as follows. Richness and clonality were used to summarize the repertoires, and clones that significantly expanded or contracted between pre- and post-therapy samples were identified. In TCRdb, the immuneACCESS table is reduced to in-frame sequences with V and J assigned. These tables do not hold every clone; where another copy was compared, an unresolved V gene accounts for under half, and the others remain unexplained. V, J and clone size reflect that table, while D and trimming were determined from the DNA. Present in this sample are 13,000 or so clones, nearly 97% of which were seen just once. The top ten clonotypes cover 2% to 3% of the sample.

The origin of this receptor is an adult with non-small cell lung cancer. Source: peripheral blood, taken after neoadjuvant nivolumab, alone or with ipilimumab, at or shortly before surgery. The receptor chain draws on TRBV5-5 and TRBJ1-3; 7 bases in the junction line up with TRBD1. The bases read TGTGCCAGCAGCCTAACAGGGGTGGAAAACACCATATATTTT. The encoded protein is CASSLTGVENTIYF.